These 27 T cell receptor beta chains came from one sample sequenced in a study of cytomegalovirus exposure and HLA in healthy donors. With 60 Vbeta and 13 Jbeta primers, the PCR was carried out. Data came from immunoSEQ multiplex PCR; TCRdb stores just in-frame clones and leaves some out. The sample includes 65,000 to 75,000 clones, about 80% of them seen just once. Input material: PBMCs. The receptors here all came from a man aged 45-60 years in good health and CMV-seronegative.

The V gene is TRBV5-1, the J gene TRBJ2-7, with 8 bases fitting TRBD1. Germline assignment: CDR1 SGHRS and CDR2 YFSETQ. There are 15 residues in the CDR3. Trimming at V came to 7 bases and at J to 2 bases, leaving 11 bases not matched to a gene. CDR3 coding DNA: TGCGCCAGCGCTAGTGATAGGACAGGGCCCTACGAGCAGTACTTC. This sequence encodes CASASDRTGPYEQYF.

V usage is TRBV19 and J usage is TRBJ2-7, with D possibly matching TRBD1 (6 bases). Trimming took 4 bases from V and 6 from J, leaving 13 bases between them. Germline V lookup: CDR1 LNHDA, CDR2 SQIVND (reference sequence). This CDR3 has 13 amino acids. CDR3 protein: CASSTNRATEQYF. The CDR3 DNA follows: TGTGCCAGTAGTACAAACAGGGCTACCGAGCAGTACTTC.

Details on this clone: This sample includes further DNA sequences coding for the same CDR3. This chain uses TRBV2 with TRBJ2-5, with 8 positions matching TRBD2. From germline, CDR1 is SNHLY and CDR2 FYNNEI. The CDR3 consists of 14 residues. V was clipped by 5 bases and J by 1 base; unmatched bases: 3. CDR3 residues: CASSLAGLQETQYF. The CDR3 DNA sequence: TGTGCCAGCAGTTTAGCGGGACTCCAAGAGACCCAGTACTTC.

The chain combines TRBV6-1 with TRBJ2-7; 9 bases align to TRBD1. The J segment lost 4 bases and the V segment lost 3 bases, leaving 7 bases of the junction unmatched. This CDR3 contains 15 residues. The germline gives CDR1 MNHNS, CDR2 SASEGT. The CDR3 DNA is TGTGCCAGCAGTGACCGGGACAGGGTAGGATACGAGCAGTACTTC. Its translation: CASSDRDRVGYEQYF.

The chain joins TRBV7-6 to TRBJ2-7; TRBD2 matches at 7 bases. The CDR3 spans 15 residues. Looked up from germline, CDR1 is SGHVS and CDR2 is FNYEAQ. Trimming at V came to 4 bases and at J to 3 bases, leaving 9 bases not matched to a gene. The CDR3 DNA sequence: TGTGCCAGCAGCTCCCAGAGCGGGAATCTCTACGAGCAGTACTTC. This encodes CASSSQSGNLYEQYF.

CDR3 sequence reads: CASSPDQPASNRVFF. The CDR3 DNA is TGTGCCAGCAGTCCAGACCAGCCAGCCTCAAACAGAGTGTTTTTT. The V gene is TRBV28, the J gene TRBJ1-4; D is unresolved. CDR1 MDHEN and CDR2 SYDVKM come from the germline V gene. The germline V and J ends were trimmed by 5 bases and 15 bases, with 25 bases remaining between them. The CDR3 sequence is 15 residues long.

The chain joins TRBV5-1 to TRBJ2-5, with 10 positions matching TRBD2. J lost 5 bases, V lost 4 bases, and 8 bases had no gene match. The germline CDR1 and CDR2 sequences are SGHRS and YFSETQ. The CDR3 runs 15 residues. This CDR3 reads CASSRPGLARETQYF. For the CDR3, the DNA is TGCGCCAGCAGCCGACCGGGACTAGCGCGTGAGACCCAGTACTTC. Looking up the rest from reference TRBV5-1 and TRBJ2-5 gives the full variable domain: KAGVTQTPRYLIKTRGQQVTLSCSPISGHRSVSWYQQTPGQGLQFLFEYFSETQRNKGNFPGRFSGRQFSNSRSEMNVSTLELGDSALYLCASSRPGLARETQYFGPGTRLLVL.

This clone has more than one count but fewer than ten. The chain is built from TRBV4-2 and TRBJ1-1, with D perhaps matching TRBD1 (5 bases). The V end was cut by 10 bases, the J end by 2 bases, with 11 bases between. The CDR3 spans 12 residues. Germline lookup yields CDR1 LGHNA and CDR2 YNFKEQ. CDR3 region: CATRGYNTEAFF. The CDR3 bases are TGTGCCACTAGGGGCTACAACACTGAAGCTTTCTTT.

The chain combines TRBV11-2 with TRBJ1-1; D not resolved. The CDR3 loop spans 14 amino acids. The V gene lost 0 bases and the J gene lost 11 bases, with 16 bases spanning the gap. CDR1 and CDR2 (germline): SGHAT, FQNNGV. The CDR3 nucleotides are TGTGCCAGCAGCTTAGAAGACGAGCGGTCAGGCGCTTTCTTT. Its translation is CASSLEDERSGAFF.

The genes are TRBV18 and TRBJ2-2, with TRBD1 identical over 7 bases. The V segment lost 3 bases and the J segment 2 bases; nucleotides outside the gene matches: 3. The germline V gene has CDR1 KGHSH and CDR2 LQKENI. This CDR3 region has 15 residues. The CDR3 sequence is CASSPGQTNTGELFF. DNA of the CDR3: TGTGCCAGCTCACCGGGACAGACCAACACCGGGGAGCTGTTTTTT.

This clone was observed a few times. V usage is TRBV5-1 and J usage is TRBJ2-3, with D possibly being TRBD1 (6 bases). CDR3 length equals 12 residues. The germline gives CDR1 SGHRS, CDR2 YFSETQ. V gave up 6 bases and J gave up 4 bases, with 9 bases separating them. CDR3 residues: CASTEGADTQYF. The CDR3 DNA follows: TGCGCCAGCACCGAGGGGGCAGATACGCAGTATTTT.

This chain uses TRBV30 with TRBJ1-5; D gene unclear. Per the germline V gene, CDR1 is GTSNPN and CDR2 is SVGIG (reference sequence). Deletions cut 1 base from V and 8 bases from J, with 9 bases between. The CDR3 spans 12 residues. CDR3 loop: CAWSESTEPQHF. DNA of the CDR3: TGTGCCTGGAGTGAAAGCACCGAGCCCCAGCATTTT.

The chain combines TRBV4-2 with TRBJ1-2, with D maybe TRBD1 (5 bases). CDR1 and CDR2 from the germline V gene are LGHNA and YNFKEQ. This CDR3 is built from 16 residues. Trimming stripped 0 bases from V and 8 bases from J, with 19 bases between. The CDR3 is CASSQEGYGGVYGYTF. CDR3 nucleotides: TGTGCCAGCAGCCAAGAAGGATATGGGGGGGTGTACGGCTACACCTTC.

The rearrangement links TRBV9 to TRBJ2-1; 9 bases line up with TRBD2. The CDR3 has 17 amino acids. Germline V gives CDR1 SGDLS, CDR2 YYNGEE. With 0 bases clipped from V and 9 bases from J, the junction kept 13 bases outside the gene matches. CDR3 nucleotide sequence: TGTGCCAGCAGCGTAGATCCCCCAGCGGGAGGACGGAGTGAGCAGTTCTTC. It codes for CASSVDPPAGGRSEQFF. Variable domain in full (rest from reference TRBV9 and TRBJ2-1): DSGVTQTPKHLITATGQRVTLRCSPRSGDLSVYWYQQSLDQGLQFLIQYYNGEERAKGNILERFSAQQFPDLHSELNLSSLELGDSALYFCASSVDPPAGGRSEQFFGPGTRLTVL.

This clone has more than one count but fewer than ten. J is TRBJ1-4 and V is TRBV6-6; D may be TRBD1 (5 bases). There are 14 residues in the CDR3. V was shortened by 7 bases and J by 7 bases, with 16 bases between the two germline ends. Germline V gene sequence: CDR1 MNHNY, CDR2 SVGAGI (reference sequence). The CDR3, as DNA: TGTGCCAGCACTATCGGGGGGAGTTTTGAAAAACTGTTTTTT. Translating it yields CASTIGGSFEKLFF.

The V gene is TRBV7-2, the J gene TRBJ2-3; 8 bases are a match to TRBD2. Germline CDR1 is SGHTA and CDR2 is FQGNSA. CDR3 size: 18 residues. J gave up 3 bases and V 1 base, and 12 bases lay outside the gene matches. CDR3 nucleotides: TGTGCCAGCAGCTTAGTGTCCCTTAGCGGGAAAGTGACAGATACGCAGTATTTT. Amino acids: CASSLVSLSGKVTDTQYF.

The rearrangement links TRBV25-1 to TRBJ1-3; D not resolved. CDR1 is MGHDK and CDR2 is SYGVNS in the germline V gene. V was clipped by 4 bases and J by 2 bases, with 12 bases between them. CDR3 length equals 15 residues. DNA for the CDR3: TGTGCCAGCAGTGCCCCCGGGCGGGCTGGAAACACCATATATTTT. This sequence encodes CASSAPGRAGNTIYF.

The rearrangement joins TRBV7-6 to TRBJ2-2; D is possibly TRBD1 (6 bases). Trimming cost V 1 base and J 1 base, with 13 bases left between them. Germline CDR1 SGHVS, CDR2 FNYEAQ. The CDR3 spans 17 residues. CDR3 in amino acids: CASSLGAGALNTGELFF. The CDR3 coding sequence is TGTGCCAGCAGCTTAGGGGCAGGGGCCCTGAACACCGGGGAGCTGTTTTTT.

The genes are TRBV28 and TRBJ2-7; D unresolved. CDR1 MDHEN and CDR2 SYDVKM come from the germline V gene. This CDR3 spans 11 amino acids. The V gene lost 4 bases and the J gene lost 6 bases, with 7 bases spanning the gap. CDR3 sequence: CASSSRSEQYF. The CDR3 DNA sequence: TGTGCCAGCAGTTCCCGGTCCGAGCAGTACTTC.

The rearrangement links TRBV29-1 to TRBJ2-3; maybe TRBD1 (5 bases). The germline V gene has CDR1 SQVTM and CDR2 ANQGSEA. The CDR3 totals 13 residues. The V end was cut by 3 bases, the J end by 7 bases, with 14 bases between. The CDR3 nucleotides read TGCAGCGTTGATTCAGGGAAGAGGAATACGCAGTATTTT. This codes for CSVDSGKRNTQYF.

The CDR3 spells CASSRDSQETQYF. DNA for the CDR3: TGTGCCAGCAGTCGTGACAGCCAAGAGACCCAGTACTTC. The chain couples TRBV6-1 to TRBJ2-5; maybe TRBD1 (5 bases). This CDR3 has 13 amino acids. Germline V gene sequence: CDR1 MNHNS, CDR2 SASEGT. Deletions cut 5 bases from V and 1 base from J, with 8 bases between.

The gene calls are TRBV18 and TRBJ1-5; D may be TRBD1 (5 bases). The V and J ends lost 0 bases and 5 bases respectively, with 11 bases between them. Germline CDR1 KGHSH, CDR2 LQKENI. The CDR3 is 15 residues long. As DNA, the CDR3 is TGTGCCAGCTCACCACCGGGGGGATCTTATCAGCCCCAGCATTTT. This sequence encodes CASSPPGGSYQPQHF.

The chain employs TRBV1 and TRBJ2-7; the table's TRBD2 call for D was not verified on the DNA. TRBV1 is a pseudogene segment. This CDR3 is built from 18 residues. The CDR3 here is CTSSQPNLLRAYSYEQYF. For the CDR3, the DNA is TGCACCAGCAGCCAACCCAACCTTTTGCGGGCCTACTCCTACGAGCAGTACTTC.

The chain carries TRBV5-1 and TRBJ1-1; a weak D match, TRBD1 (5 bases). V was cut by 0 bases and J by 12 bases, with 21 bases left in between. The germline CDR1 and CDR2 sequences are SGHRS and YFSETQ. This CDR3 has 15 residues. The CDR3 here is CASSLEGQGMGRTFF. The CDR3 bases are TGCGCCAGCAGCTTGGAGGGGCAGGGTATGGGTAGAACTTTCTTT.

The chain is built from TRBV28 and TRBJ1-1; D may be TRBD1 (6 bases). Per the germline V gene, CDR1 is MDHEN and CDR2 is SYDVKM. The CDR3 spans 15 residues. The V gene lost 5 bases and the J gene lost 0 bases, with 13 bases spanning the gap. The CDR3 loop is CASSAYRALNTEAFF. CDR3 nucleotides: TGTGCCAGCAGTGCATACAGGGCCCTGAACACTGAAGCTTTCTTT. Filled out from reference TRBV28 and TRBJ1-1, the complete variable domain reads DVKVTQSSRYLVKRTGEKVFLECVQDMDHENMFWYRQDPGLGLRLIYFSYDVKMKEKGDIPEGYSVSREKKERFSLILESASTNQTSMYLCASSAYRALNTEAFFGQGTRLTVV.

In DNA, the CDR3 is TGTGCCAGCAGGGCGGCAAGCTCCTACAATGAGCAGTTCTTC. Translating it yields CASRAASSYNEQFF. The chain carries TRBV28 and TRBJ2-1; D gene uncertain. Germline CDR1 is MDHEN and CDR2 is SYDVKM. The V end lost 6 bases, the J end lost 0 bases, and 9 bases lay between the germline ends. This CDR3 contains 14 residues.

The J gene is TRBJ1-2, the V gene TRBV28, with D hard to call. With 2 bases removed from V and 5 bases from J, the gap between germline ends came to 9 bases. CDR3 length: 13 residues. Germline CDR1 reads MDHEN; CDR2 reads SYDVKM. CDR3 coding DNA: TGTGCCAGCAGTTTAAGAGTCGGTTATGGCTACACCTTC. This codes for CASSLRVGYGYTF.